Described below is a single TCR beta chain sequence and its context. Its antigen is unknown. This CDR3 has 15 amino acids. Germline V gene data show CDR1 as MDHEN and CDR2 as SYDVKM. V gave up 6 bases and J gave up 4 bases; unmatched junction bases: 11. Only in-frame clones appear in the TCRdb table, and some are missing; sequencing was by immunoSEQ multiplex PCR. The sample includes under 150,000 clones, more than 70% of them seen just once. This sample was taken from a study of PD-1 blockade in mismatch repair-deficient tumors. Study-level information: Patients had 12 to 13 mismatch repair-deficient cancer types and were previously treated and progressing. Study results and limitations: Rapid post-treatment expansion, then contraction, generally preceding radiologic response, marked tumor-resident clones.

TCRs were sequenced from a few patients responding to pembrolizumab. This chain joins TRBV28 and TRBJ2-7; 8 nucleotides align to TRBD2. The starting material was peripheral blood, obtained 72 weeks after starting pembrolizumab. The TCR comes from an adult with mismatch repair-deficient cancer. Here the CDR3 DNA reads TGTGCCAGCAGGGTTAGCGGGAACCCAAAGTACGAGCAGTACTTC. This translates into CASRVSGNPKYEQYF.